The 21 T cell receptor beta chains below come from one sample, sequenced in a study of shared clonotypes between healthy human individuals. Repertoires were generated with immunoSEQ multiplex PCR, while TCRdb's copy carries only in-frame clones and drops some. Among some 500,000 clones listed, 95% to 96% were seen once. The sample consisted of naive CD4+ T cells sorted from blood. Subset: CD45RA+ positively selected. The source is a woman in her 30s in good health.

This clone has more than one count but fewer than ten. V gene TRBV2 combines with J gene TRBJ1-1; no reliable D call. Trimming removed 4 bases at V and 5 bases at J, with 5 bases between. CDR1 and CDR2 from the germline V gene are SNHLY and FYNNEI. The CDR3 totals 11 residues. CDR3 protein: CASSGGTEAFF. DNA for the CDR3: TGTGCCAGCAGTGGTGGGACTGAAGCTTTCTTT.

The rearrangement uses TRBV19 and TRBJ2-3; no reliable D call. This CDR3 contains 13 residues. Looked up from germline, CDR1 is LNHDA and CDR2 is SQIVND (reference sequence). The ends were cut back, 0 bases at V and 4 bases at J, with 5 bases in the middle. CDR3 amino acids: CASSIDVADTQYF. The CDR3 bases are TGTGCCAGTAGTATAGATGTAGCAGATACGCAGTATTTT.

The CDR3 here is CASSAYRGYTYEQYF. As DNA, the CDR3 is TGTGCCAGCAGCGCCTACAGGGGCTACACCTACGAGCAGTACTTC. The chain links TRBV11-2 to TRBJ2-7, with 7 bases that match TRBD1. CDR1 SGHAT and CDR2 FQNNGV come from the germline V gene. The CDR3 loop spans 15 amino acids. V lost 5 bases to trimming and J lost 2 bases; unmatched junction nucleotides: 9.

This rearrangement joins TRBV6-1 to TRBJ2-7, with 10 bases fitting TRBD1. V lost 2 bases and J lost 2; bases outside the gene matches: 9. CDR1 and CDR2 from the germline V gene are MNHNS and SASEGT. The CDR3 length is 17 residues. This CDR3 reads CASSESFGQGVPYEQYF. CDR3 DNA sequence: TGTGCCAGCAGTGAATCGTTCGGACAGGGGGTACCCTACGAGCAGTACTTC.

This sequence joins TRBV5-1 and TRBJ1-5; no reliable D call. Germline loops: CDR1 SGHRS, CDR2 YFSETQ. The CDR3 extends over 13 amino acids. V dropped 1 base and J dropped 0 bases, with 2 bases sitting between them. CDR3 residues: CASSLYSNQPQHF. CDR3 coding DNA: TGCGCCAGCAGCTTGTATAGCAATCAGCCCCAGCATTTT.

The V call is TRBV25-1, the J call TRBJ2-5, with 9 bases aligning to TRBD2. This CDR3 contains 16 residues. Germline values: CDR1 MGHDK, CDR2 SYGVNS. The junction had 6 bases not matched to a gene; V was cut back by 4 bases and J by 0 bases. CDR3 residues: CASSGDSGSYQETQYF. The CDR3 DNA reads TGTGCCAGCAGTGGGGATAGCGGGAGTTACCAAGAGACCCAGTACTTC.

This chain links TRBV20-1 with TRBJ1-1, with a weak D call TRBD1 (5 bases). Germline CDR1 is DFQATT and CDR2 is SNEGSKA (reference sequence). V was clipped by 3 bases and J by 6 bases, with 8 bases between them. This CDR3 contains 11 residues. CDR3: CSARGEAEAFF. The CDR3 nucleotides read TGCAGTGCTAGGGGGGAAGCTGAAGCTTTCTTT.

The chain recombines TRBV4-2 with TRBJ2-7; 7 positions match TRBD2. Germline assignment: CDR1 LGHNA and CDR2 YNFKEQ. The ends lost 6 bases at V and 2 bases at J; junction bases unmatched: 10. The length of the CDR3 is 15 residues. In nucleotides, the CDR3 is TGTGCCAGCAGTCACCCGGGACTACCGCCCTACGAGCAGTACTTC. Its protein product is CASSHPGLPPYEQYF.

The J gene is TRBJ2-3, the V gene TRBV28; the D is unclear. The V end lost 10 bases, the J end lost 1 base, and 12 bases lay between the germline ends. The CDR3 contains 13 residues. Germline CDR1 is MDHEN and CDR2 is SYDVKM. CDR3 bases: TGTGCCACCGGGCCACCGGGCACAGATACGCAGTATTTT. Encoded protein: CATGPPGTDTQYF.

The chain recombines TRBV18 with TRBJ2-1, with 7 bases matching TRBD2. The V segment lost 3 bases and the J segment 6 bases; nucleotides outside the gene matches: 8. Germline V lookup: CDR1 KGHSH, CDR2 LQKENI. The CDR3 has 15 residues. The CDR3 protein is CASSPGEGLGNEQFF. CDR3 coding DNA: TGTGCCAGCTCACCTGGGGAGGGCCTGGGCAATGAGCAGTTCTTC. Based on the CDR3 plus reference TRBV18 and TRBJ2-1, the full variable domain is NAGVMQNPRHLVRRRGQEARLRCSPMKGHSHVYWYRQLPEEGLKFMVYLQKENIIDESGMPKERFSAEFPKEGPSILRIQQVVRGDSAAYFCASSPGEGLGNEQFFGPGTRLTVL.

V and J are TRBV28 and TRBJ1-4; 10 bases match TRBD1. V lost 6 bases and J lost 6; bases outside the gene matches: 16. The CDR3 is 18 amino acids. CDR1 is MDHEN and CDR2 is SYDVKM in the germline V gene. The CDR3 loop reads CASSSLLVGGQGYEKLFF. The CDR3 DNA sequence: TGTGCCAGCAGCTCACTTCTCGTAGGGGGACAGGGGTATGAAAAACTGTTTTTT.

V and J are TRBV27 and TRBJ2-7; weak D call: TRBD2 (6 bases). CDR3 size: 13 residues. Between the trimmed V and J ends, which lost 5 bases and 6 bases, there was a span of 14 bases. The germline CDR1 and CDR2 sequences are MNHEY and SMNVEV (reference sequence). CDR3 amino acids: CASSAQGGPEQYF. The CDR3 coding sequence is TGTGCCAGCAGTGCCCAGGGAGGCCCCGAGCAGTACTTC.

This chain connects TRBV6-5 to TRBJ2-7; D remains unclear. This CDR3 contains 11 residues. Germline values: CDR1 MNHEY, CDR2 SVGAGI. Between the trimmed V and J ends, which lost 5 bases and 2 bases, there was a span of 4 bases. Here the CDR3 reads CASSQTYEQYF. CDR3 sequence (DNA): TGTGCCAGCAGTCAGACCTACGAGCAGTACTTC.

This rearrangement joins TRBV25-1 to TRBJ1-6; 9 bases line up with TRBD1. V gave up 1 base and J gave up 6 bases; unmatched junction bases: 7. Germline V gene data show CDR1 as MGHDK and CDR2 as SYGVNS. The CDR3 is made up of 17 amino acids. As DNA, the CDR3 is TGTGCCAGCAGTGAATTTATTCTGGACAGGGGTAATTCACCCCTCCACTTT. It translates to CASSEFILDRGNSPLHF.

This chain connects TRBV7-6 to TRBJ1-1; D is unclear. V shed 1 base and J shed 2 bases, with 17 bases lying between them. The CDR3 covers 17 residues. Germline V gives CDR1 SGHVS, CDR2 FNYEAQ. The CDR3 DNA reads as TGTGCCAGCAGCTTAGTTTTCGTGGGGAACAGCAACACTGAAGCTTTCTTT. Encoded protein: CASSLVFVGNSNTEAFF.

This clone was seen once. The genes are TRBV5-1 and TRBJ1-2, with D possibly matching TRBD1 (5 bases). V dropped 1 base and J dropped 3 bases, with 7 bases sitting between them. The CDR3 is 13 amino acids. The germline V gene encodes CDR1 SGHRS and CDR2 YFSETQ. CDR3 sequence: CASSLNRHYGYTF. In DNA form, the CDR3 reads TGCGCCAGCAGCTTGAACAGGCACTATGGCTACACCTTC.

V and J are TRBV28 and TRBJ2-5; a possible D gene is TRBD1 (6 bases). The J call may be incorrect, as the DNA end agrees better with TRBJ2-7. The CDR3 runs to 13 residues. Germline CDR1 is MDHEN and CDR2 is SYDVKM. The CDR3 DNA follows: TGTGCCAGCAGTCTCGGTGGGGGCCTCGAGCAGTACTTC. Protein sequence: CASSLGGGLEQYF.

The V and J genes are TRBV7-2 and TRBJ2-7, with 9 bases identical to TRBD2. Germline V CDR1 and CDR2: SGHTA, FQGNSA. After removal of 5 bases from V and 2 bases from J, the junction contained 10 bases not matched to a gene. This CDR3 contains 16 residues. CDR3 protein: CASSPSGASGTYEQYF. The CDR3 DNA reads TGTGCCAGCAGCCCCTCGGGAGCTAGCGGGACCTACGAGCAGTACTTC.

The table lists this clone with a count of one. The chain carries TRBV30 and TRBJ2-7; 8 bases align to TRBD2. There are 13 residues in the CDR3. The V gene's germline CDR1 is GTSNPN and CDR2 SVGIG (reference sequence). V was clipped by 5 bases and J by 2 bases; unmatched bases: 5. CDR3 sequence: CAWGPSGPYEQYF. The CDR3 DNA follows: TGTGCCTGGGGACCTAGCGGGCCCTACGAGCAGTACTTC. The full variable domain, in which reference TRBV30 and TRBJ2-7 provide the parts outside the CDR3, is SQTIHQWPATLVQPVGSPLSLECTVEGTSNPNLYWYRQAAGRGLQLLFYSVGIGQISSEVPQNLSASRPQDRQFILSSKKLLLSDSGFYLCAWGPSGPYEQYFGPGTRLTVT.

In its sample, this clone was seen once. The J gene is TRBJ2-2, the V gene TRBV7-2; D gene uncertain. The CDR3 contains 15 residues. Germline V gene sequence: CDR1 SGHTA, CDR2 FQGNSA. The germline V and J ends were trimmed by 1 base and 5 bases, with 11 bases remaining between them. CDR3 bases: TGTGCCAGCAGCTTAGGGGGTGTGAGGACCGGGGAGCTGTTTTTT. Residues: CASSLGGVRTGELFF.

This clone was observed a single time. The gene calls are TRBV10-3 and TRBJ1-3, with 9 positions matching TRBD1. The CDR3 runs to 16 residues. The ends lost 8 bases at V and 0 bases at J; junction bases unmatched: 8. Germline CDR1 and CDR2: ENHRY and SYGVKD. The CDR3 sequence: CAIGDRESNSGNTIYF. The CDR3 DNA is TGTGCCATCGGGGACAGGGAATCAAACTCTGGAAACACCATATATTTT.